The sequence of this T cell receptor beta chain was determined in a study of blood T cell repertoires in COVID-19. Study-level background: Samples of COVID-19 (acute and convalescent) were obtained from the United States, Italy and Spain. PBMCs, B-cell-depleted T cells, or T cells provided the cDNA or gDNA that made up the material.

Methods used by the authors: The authors estimated nucleated cell counts from reference gene primer amplification. Profiled with immunoSEQ multiplex PCR; TCRdb holds only in-frame clones, not every one. V and J calls and clone size are given by that table; D and trimming were obtained from the DNA. Of about 140,000 clones listed, 60% to 80% are singletons. Source material: peripheral blood. The TCR originated in a woman aged 45-65 years with active or convalescent COVID-19.

The CDR3 loop reads CASSSGTLRETQYF. Here the CDR3 DNA reads TGTGCCAGCAGCTCCGGGACTCTTAGGGAGACCCAGTACTTC. The chain carries TRBV7-2 and TRBJ2-5; tentatively, D is TRBD2 (6 bases). CDR1 SGHTA and CDR2 FQGNSA come from the germline V gene. This CDR3 spans 14 amino acids. The V end was cut by 4 bases, the J end by 5 bases, with 14 bases between.